The 32 T cell receptor beta chains below all came from one sample that was sequenced in a study of T-cell memory formation after mild COVID-19. Each CDR3 protein is one row after TCRdb ran MiXCR on the 5' RACE reads. Here the sample spans about 340,000 distinct CDR3 sequences, around 13% being singletons. Sequenced input: PBMCs or a T cell subset sorted from them (not recorded which). The source is a man aged 18 to 30 who had mild COVID-19 (a few samples of this study predate the infection). Cell type and time point are not known.

Only a few counts were recorded for this clonotype. The chain recombines TRBV7-2 with TRBJ1-2; the match to TRBD1 covers 8 bases. J gave up 8 bases and V 5 bases, and 13 bases lay outside the gene matches. The CDR3 spans 15 residues. Germline CDR1 reads SGHTA; CDR2 reads FQGNSA. This CDR3 is CASSPAGTGTGGYTF. Written as DNA, the CDR3 is TGTGCCAGCAGCCCCGCCGGGACAGGCACCGGGGGCTACACCTTC.

The sample holds a few counts of this clonotype. The chain links TRBV10-3 to TRBJ2-5; TRBD1 aligns across 9 bases. The CDR3 covers 14 residues. Germline-derived CDR1 and CDR2 are ENHRY and SYGVKD. Trimming removed 5 bases from V and 5 bases from J; junction bases left unmatched: 6. The CDR3 DNA is TGTGCCATCAGTAAAACAGGGGGCGCTGAGACCCAGTACTTC. Its protein is CAISKTGGAETQYF.

The chain uses TRBV20-1 and TRBJ2-5; 8 bases align to TRBD2. The CDR3 runs 13 residues. Germline V gives CDR1 DFQATT, CDR2 SNEGSKA (reference sequence). Trimming cost V 5 bases and J 3 bases; bases outside gene matches: 5. CDR3 in amino acids: CSAPRGAEETQYF. The CDR3 region has the DNA TGCAGTGCTCCGCGGGGGGCTGAAGAGACCCAGTACTTC.

This clonotype was seen a few times. V and J are TRBV5-1 and TRBJ2-1, with 9 positions matching TRBD2. V shed 4 bases, J shed 9 bases, and the junction held 11 bases outside the gene matches. CDR3 length equals 15 residues. The V gene's germline CDR1 is SGHRS and CDR2 YFSETQ. The CDR3 DNA is TGCGCCAGCAGCGCGGGGCGGGGGGGGACCCTTGAGCAGTTCTTC. It translates to CASSAGRGGTLEQFF.

The chain links TRBV3-1 to TRBJ1-6; no definite D call. CDR3 length: 12 amino acids. CDR1 and CDR2 from the germline V gene are LGHDT and YNNKEL (reference sequence). V lost 4 bases, J lost 12 bases, and 10 bases lay in between. The CDR3 region has the DNA TGTGCCAGCAGCCGCCTGCAGAAACCCCTCCACTTT. Translating it yields CASSRLQKPLHF. Full variable domain (outside the CDR3, taken from reference TRBV3-1 and TRBJ1-6): DTAVSQTPKYLVTQMGNDKSIKCEQNLGHDTMYWYKQDSKKFLKIMFSYNNKELIINETVPNRFSPKSPDKAHLNLHINSLELGDSAVYFCASSRLQKPLHFGNGTRLTVT.

At least ten counts were recorded for this clonotype. This chain links TRBV20-1 with TRBJ2-3; TRBD1 aligns across 9 bases. CDR1 is DFQATT, CDR2 SNEGSKA, per germline (reference sequence). The length of the CDR3 is 12 residues. V shed 7 bases and J 5 bases; nucleotides not matched to a gene: 4. CDR3 nucleotide sequence: TGCAGTGAACAGGGGGCCGGAGATACGCAGTATTTT. Translating it yields CSEQGAGDTQYF.

Comments on this clonotype: The CDR3 end shows no conserved phenylalanine or tryptophan, and so a read error is likely. The V gene is TRBV6-4, the J gene TRBJ2-3; the D gene is possibly TRBD2 (7 bases). Germline V gives CDR1 MRHNA, CDR2 SNTAGT. The CDR3 consists of 16 residues. The V end was cut by 2 bases, the J end by 2 bases, with 14 bases between. For the CDR3, the DNA is TGTGCCAGCAGTGACGCGGGTCGGGGGGCCACAGATACGCAGTATTGT. Its translation: CASSDAGRGATDTQYC.

The chain has TRBV2 and TRBJ1-6; no reliable D call. The CDR3 is made up of 13 amino acids. V was shortened by 1 base and J by 8 bases, with 6 bases between the two germline ends. In germline, CDR1 is SNHLY, CDR2 FYNNEI. The CDR3 nucleotides read TGTGCCAGCAGTGAAGAGGCGGATTCACCCCTCCACTTT. Translated, it gives CASSEEADSPLHF.

The chain links TRBV19 to TRBJ2-2; D not resolved. V dropped 10 bases and J dropped 0 bases, with 18 bases sitting between them. Germline lookup yields CDR1 LNHDA and CDR2 SQIVND (reference sequence). This CDR3 is 16 amino acids long. The CDR3 here is CATLSLGSSNTGELFF. DNA for the CDR3: TGTGCCACCCTGAGTTTGGGATCGTCGAACACCGGGGAGCTGTTTTTT.

The table lists this clonotype with a few counts. The genes are TRBV4-3 and TRBJ1-4; 7 nucleotides match TRBD1. Germline CDR1 is LGHNA and CDR2 is YSLEER. The CDR3 sequence is 17 residues long. V was clipped by 0 bases and J by 7 bases; unmatched bases: 11. CDR3 in amino acids: CASSQDVNFQGGEKLFF. The CDR3 DNA reads TGCGCCAGCAGCCAAGATGTAAATTTCCAGGGGGGTGAAAAACTGTTTTTT.

J is TRBJ2-7 and V is TRBV30; perhaps TRBD2 as D (6 bases). Germline CDR1 is GTSNPN and CDR2 is SVGIG (reference sequence). This CDR3 comprises 11 residues. Trimming pared 0 bases from V and 7 bases from J, leaving 7 bases between. CDR3 coding DNA: TGTGCCTGGAGTGTAGGAGGGGAGCAGTACTTC. Translated, it gives CAWSVGGEQYF.

This clonotype was seen more than once but under ten times. The chain is built from TRBV2 and TRBJ2-7, with a tentative D call TRBD2 (6 bases). V gave up 4 bases and J gave up 0 bases, with 7 bases separating them. CDR1 SNHLY and CDR2 FYNNEI come from the germline V gene. The CDR3 has 13 residues. The chain's CDR3 is CASSGGGSYEQYV. As DNA, the CDR3 is TGTGCCAGCAGTGGGGGAGGCTCCTACGAGCAGTACGTC.

The chain couples TRBV18 to TRBJ1-5; no reliable D call. The CDR3 loop spans 14 amino acids. V was pared by 3 bases and J by 3 bases, with 9 bases between. Germline CDR1 reads KGHSH; CDR2 reads LQKENI. CDR3 in DNA: TGTGCCAGCTCACCGAGTCAGTCCAATCAGCCCCAGCATTTT. It yields the protein CASSPSQSNQPQHF.

The chain couples TRBV5-1 to TRBJ1-3; possibly TRBD1 for D (6 bases). The germline V and J ends were trimmed by 1 base and 4 bases, with 15 bases remaining between them. This CDR3 is built from 16 residues. Germline CDR1 SGHRS, CDR2 YFSETQ. CDR3 in DNA: TGCGCCAGCAGCTTGCGTGTCAGGGGAAGCGGAAACACCATATATTTT. Translated, it gives CASSLRVRGSGNTIYF.

The chain carries TRBV5-6 and TRBJ2-6; 7 nucleotides match TRBD1. V was pared by 4 bases and J by 1 base, with 11 bases of the junction left unmatched. Germline CDR1 reads SGHDT; CDR2 reads YYEEEE. This CDR3 is built from 18 residues. The CDR3 DNA sequence: TGTGCCAGCAGCACCCGGACAGGTCTTAGATCTGGGGCCAACGTCCTGACTTTC. Amino acids: CASSTRTGLRSGANVLTF.

This clonotype appeared a few times. In DNA form, the CDR3 reads TGTGCCATCAGTGAGTACCCCGCAAGCTACGAGCAGTACTTC. This sequence encodes CAISEYPASYEQYF. The chain joins TRBV10-3 to TRBJ2-7; D is ambiguous. Trimming took off 1 base at V and 3 bases at J, with 10 bases between the two ends. There are 14 residues in the CDR3. Germline CDR1 and CDR2: ENHRY and SYGVKD.

This clonotype was observed many times. The V and J genes are TRBV20-1 and TRBJ2-1; no clear D. Per germline, CDR1 DFQATT and CDR2 SNEGSKA (reference sequence). CDR3 length: 13 residues. Trimming cost V 3 bases and J 6 bases, with 12 bases left between them. The CDR3 DNA reads as TGCAGTGCTAGTTCTGGGAAGGGCAATGAGCAGTTCTTC. It codes for CSASSGKGNEQFF.

This clonotype was detected a few times. This rearrangement joins TRBV7-3 to TRBJ2-2; D is tentatively TRBD1 or TRBD2 (5 bases each). This CDR3 has 15 amino acids. Deletions cut 5 bases from V and 5 bases from J, with 15 bases between. Per germline, CDR1 SGHTA and CDR2 FQGTGA. CDR3 in DNA: TGTGCCAGCAGCGTACGGGACCCAGGGACCGGGGAGCTGTTTTTT. Its translation is CASSVRDPGTGELFF.

The V and J genes are TRBV6-5 and TRBJ2-3; 7 bases align to TRBD1. The CDR3 totals 14 residues. The V gene end was trimmed by 5 bases and the J gene end by 6 bases; junction bases not matched to a gene: 8. The V gene's germline CDR1 is MNHEY and CDR2 SVGAGI. The CDR3, as DNA: TGTGCCAGCAGTACCGACAGGGTTGCGGATACGCAGTATTTT. Translating gives CASSTDRVADTQYF.

This clonotype was picked up a small number of times. The chain uses TRBV29-1 and TRBJ1-2, with TRBD1 identical over 10 bases. This CDR3 has 13 residues. The germline V gene encodes CDR1 SQVTM and CDR2 ANQGSEA. V was pared by 4 bases and J by 10 bases, with 9 bases of the junction left unmatched. The CDR3 is CSVGVGQGNSYTF. In DNA, the CDR3 is TGCAGCGTTGGTGTGGGACAGGGGAATTCCTACACCTTC.

This clonotype was counted between two and nine times. The rearrangement uses TRBV5-1 and TRBJ1-1, with TRBD1 matching over 9 bases. Trimming cost V 0 bases and J 5 bases; bases outside gene matches: 5. Looked up from germline, CDR1 is SGHRS and CDR2 is YFSETQ. This CDR3 contains 15 residues. The CDR3 region is CASSLGDRASTEAFF. The CDR3, as DNA: TGCGCCAGCAGCTTGGGGGACAGGGCGAGTACTGAAGCTTTCTTT. Complete variable domain (other parts from reference TRBV5-1 and TRBJ1-1): KAGVTQTPRYLIKTRGQQVTLSCSPISGHRSVSWYQQTPGQGLQFLFEYFSETQRNKGNFPGRFSGRQFSNSRSEMNVSTLELGDSALYLCASSLGDRASTEAFFGQGTRLTVV.

This clonotype has ten or more counts. The rearrangement links TRBV6-2 or TRBV6-3 to TRBJ2-1, with a possible D match to TRBD2 (6 bases). Germline V CDR1 and CDR2: MNHEY, SVGEGT. The CDR3 has 16 residues. The V end lost 6 bases, the J end lost 0 bases, and 15 bases lay between the germline ends. The CDR3 coding sequence is TGTGCCAGCAGCCCATGGAGCGGGCTCTCCTACAATGAGCAGTTCTTC. Translated, it gives CASSPWSGLSYNEQFF.

The rearrangement uses TRBV4-2 and TRBJ2-1, with 7 positions matching TRBD2. Unmatched junction bases numbered 11, after V lost 8 bases and J lost 4 bases. The CDR3 contains 15 residues. Looked up from germline, CDR1 is LGHNA and CDR2 is YNFKEQ. The CDR3 DNA reads TGTGCCAGCTCCGACCGGGCGGGGGTATACAATGAGCAGTTCTTC. Translated, it gives CASSDRAGVYNEQFF.

This clonotype showed up just a few times. V is TRBV5-5 and J is TRBJ1-3; TRBD1 might be the D (5 bases). CDR1 is SGHKS and CDR2 is YYEKEE in the germline V gene (reference sequence). V lost 7 bases, J lost 2 bases, and 10 bases lay in between. The length of the CDR3 is 13 residues. The CDR3 nucleotides read TGTGCCAGCGGCGGGACGGCTGGAAACACCATATATTTT. Protein product: CASGGTAGNTIYF.

At least ten counts were recorded for this clonotype. The chain carries TRBV12-3 or TRBV12-4 and TRBJ2-5; TRBD1 matches at 7 bases. V trimming: 1 base; J trimming: 2 bases; junction bases outside the gene matches: 1. The CDR3 spans 14 residues. The CDR3 reads CASSLEQGQETQYF. CDR3 in DNA: TGTGCCAGCAGTTTAGAACAGGGGCAAGAGACCCAGTACTTC.

The genes are TRBV4-1 and TRBJ1-3; the D gene is possibly TRBD1 (5 bases). CDR1 and CDR2 (germline): MGHRA, YSYEKL. CDR3 length: 15 residues. The V and J ends lost 6 bases and 0 bases respectively, with 12 bases between them. The CDR3 nucleotides read TGCGCCAGCAGAAGAGGGGCGAACTCTGGAAACACCATATATTTT. Translated, it gives CASRRGANSGNTIYF.

This clonotype was seen more than once but under ten times. The chain carries TRBV20-1 and TRBJ1-4; maybe TRBD1 (5 bases). The CDR3 totals 16 residues. Germline V gene sequence: CDR1 DFQATT, CDR2 SNEGSKA (reference sequence). The V end was cut by 2 bases, the J end by 7 bases, with 20 bases between. The CDR3 DNA is TGCAGTGCTAGATTCCCTCGGGGGACTCGGGTTGAAAAACTGTTTTTT. As protein: CSARFPRGTRVEKLFF.

The chain carries TRBV18 and TRBJ2-5; 7 bases line up with TRBD2. Unmatched junction bases numbered 8, after V lost 3 bases and J lost 7 bases. Germline-derived CDR1 and CDR2 are KGHSH and LQKENI. This CDR3 region has 14 residues. Here the CDR3 DNA reads TGTGCCAGCTCACCGTCGGGGGGTCCGGGGACCCAGTACTTC. Its protein product is CASSPSGGPGTQYF.

The rearrangement uses TRBV20-1 and TRBJ1-1; the D gene is possibly TRBD1 (6 bases). This CDR3 spans 14 amino acids. Germline V gives CDR1 DFQATT, CDR2 SNEGSKA (reference sequence). CDR3 in amino acids: CSRRPGAYATEAFF. CDR3 in DNA: TGCAGCCGCCGACCAGGGGCGTACGCCACTGAAGCTTTCTTT.

V gene TRBV29-1 combines with J gene TRBJ1-1, with D possibly being TRBD1 (5 bases). The CDR3 length is 13 residues. Deletions cut 6 bases from V and 0 bases from J, with 11 bases between. The germline V gene has CDR1 SQVTM and CDR2 ANQGSEA. The CDR3 protein is CSVSGHLNTEAFF. Here the CDR3 DNA reads TGCAGCGTCTCCGGACACTTGAACACTGAAGCTTTCTTT.

This clonotype has just a few counts. This sequence joins TRBV6-2 or TRBV6-3 and TRBJ2-7; 11 bases agree with TRBD1. Trimming removed 6 bases from V and 4 bases from J; junction bases left unmatched: 11. Germline V gives CDR1 MNHEY, CDR2 SVGEGT. There are 16 residues in the CDR3. The CDR3 sequence: CASSPGTGGSRYEQYV. The CDR3 nucleotides read TGTGCCAGCAGCCCCGGGACAGGGGGTTCACGTTACGAGCAGTACGTC.

This clonotype was observed a handful of times. The chain's CDR3 is CSAREWGLSSYNEQFF. Here the CDR3 DNA reads TGCAGTGCTAGAGAATGGGGACTTAGCTCCTACAATGAGCAGTTCTTC. The chain carries TRBV20-1 and TRBJ2-1; possibly TRBD2 for D (6 bases). The CDR3 spans 16 residues. CDR1 DFQATT and CDR2 SNEGSKA come from the germline V gene (reference sequence). The germline V and J ends were trimmed by 0 bases and 0 bases, with 12 bases remaining between them.